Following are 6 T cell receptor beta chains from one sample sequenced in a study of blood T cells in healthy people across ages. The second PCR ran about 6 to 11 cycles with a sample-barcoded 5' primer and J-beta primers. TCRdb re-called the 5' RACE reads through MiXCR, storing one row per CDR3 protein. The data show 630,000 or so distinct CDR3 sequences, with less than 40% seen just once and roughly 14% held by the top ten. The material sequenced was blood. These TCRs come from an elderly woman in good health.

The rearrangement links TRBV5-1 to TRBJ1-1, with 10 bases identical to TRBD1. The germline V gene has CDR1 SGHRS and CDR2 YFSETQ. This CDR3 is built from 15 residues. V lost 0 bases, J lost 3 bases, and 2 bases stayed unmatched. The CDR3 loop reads CASSLEGQGDTEAFF. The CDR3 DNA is TGCGCCAGCAGCTTGGAAGGACAGGGGGACACTGAAGCTTTCTTT.

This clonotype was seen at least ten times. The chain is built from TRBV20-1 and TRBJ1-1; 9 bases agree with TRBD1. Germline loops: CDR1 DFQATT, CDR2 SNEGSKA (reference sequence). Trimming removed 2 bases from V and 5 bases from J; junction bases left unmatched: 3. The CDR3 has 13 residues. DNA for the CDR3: TGCAGTGCTAGAAAGACAGGGGGAACTGAAGCTTTCTTT. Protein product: CSARKTGGTEAFF.

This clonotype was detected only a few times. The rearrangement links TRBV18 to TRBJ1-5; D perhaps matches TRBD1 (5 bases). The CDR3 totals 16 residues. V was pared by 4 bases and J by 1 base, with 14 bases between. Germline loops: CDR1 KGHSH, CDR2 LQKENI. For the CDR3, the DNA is TGTGCCAGCTCACAGACCGGGGGACGGAGCAATCAGCCCCAGCATTTT. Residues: CASSQTGGRSNQPQHF. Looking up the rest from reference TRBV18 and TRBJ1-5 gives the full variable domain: NAGVMQNPRHLVRRRGQEARLRCSPMKGHSHVYWYRQLPEEGLKFMVYLQKENIIDESGMPKERFSAEFPKEGPSILRIQQVVRGDSAAYFCASSQTGGRSNQPQHFGDGTRLSIL.

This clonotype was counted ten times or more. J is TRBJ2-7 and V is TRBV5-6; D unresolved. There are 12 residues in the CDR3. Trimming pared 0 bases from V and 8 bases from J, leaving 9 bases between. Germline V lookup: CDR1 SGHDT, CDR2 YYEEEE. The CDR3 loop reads CASSLGLGQQYF. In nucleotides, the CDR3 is TGTGCCAGCAGCTTGGGTTTAGGTCAGCAGTACTTC.

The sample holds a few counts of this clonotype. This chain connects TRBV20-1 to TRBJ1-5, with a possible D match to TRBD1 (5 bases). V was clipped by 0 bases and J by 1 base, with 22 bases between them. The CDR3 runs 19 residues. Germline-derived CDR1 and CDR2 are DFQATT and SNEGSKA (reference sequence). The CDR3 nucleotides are TGCAGTGCTAGAGATTTCCGGGGGGACCGCATAGGGAGCAATCAGCCCCAGCATTTT. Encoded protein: CSARDFRGDRIGSNQPQHF.

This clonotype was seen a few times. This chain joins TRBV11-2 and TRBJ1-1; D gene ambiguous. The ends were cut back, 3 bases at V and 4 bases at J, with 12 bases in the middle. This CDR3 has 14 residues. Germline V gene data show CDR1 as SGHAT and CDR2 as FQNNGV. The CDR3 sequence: CASSFTEGGTEAFF. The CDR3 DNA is TGTGCCAGCAGCTTCACGGAGGGAGGCACTGAAGCTTTCTTT.